The 3 T cell receptor beta chains below all came from one sample that was sequenced in a study of human T cells and chemical hapten exposure. Indicated time point: patch test 1, 2 weeks after DPC sensitization. The sample's treatment: therapeutic diphenylcyclopropenone sensitization with weekly scalp DPC. Each CDR3 protein gets one entry after TCRdb re-called the RACE reads with MiXCR. The sample records just over 80,000 distinct CDR3 sequences, about 10% being singletons. The sample consisted of whole blood, taken in connection with sensitization to the hapten diphenylcyclopropenone (DPC). These receptor sequences come from a woman aged 50 to 60 with alopecia areata. Some clones in this sample may be carry-over from other donors' samples.

The table lists this clonotype with a few counts. The V gene is TRBV6-5, the J gene TRBJ2-7; 8 bases are shared with TRBD1. V gave up 6 bases and J gave up 0 bases; unmatched junction bases: 10. This CDR3 spans 16 amino acids. Germline values: CDR1 MNHEY, CDR2 SVGAGI. CDR3 sequence: CASRPGQGASSYEQYF. The CDR3 DNA reads as TGTGCCAGCAGACCCGGACAGGGAGCTAGCTCCTACGAGCAGTACTTC.

This clonotype has a handful of counts. The V and J genes are TRBV7-9 and TRBJ2-5, with unresolved D. CDR1 is SEHNR, CDR2 FQNEAQ, per germline (reference sequence). With 3 bases removed from V and 2 bases from J, the gap between germline ends came to 4 bases. The CDR3 is 12 residues long. The CDR3 here is CASSLEQETQYF. The DNA for the CDR3 is TGTGCCAGCAGCTTGGAGCAAGAGACCCAGTACTTC. The full variable domain, completed using reference TRBV7-9 and TRBJ2-5, is DTGVSQNPRHKITKRGQNVTFRCDPISEHNRLYWYRQTLGQGPEFLTYFQNEAQLEKSRLLSDRFSAERPKGSFSTLEIQRTEQGDSAMYLCASSLEQETQYFGPGTRLLVL.

This clonotype has only a few counts. The rearrangement links TRBV6-6 to TRBJ2-3, with 9 bases identical to TRBD2. The J segment lost 4 bases and the V segment lost 2 bases, leaving 7 bases of the junction unmatched. The CDR3 length is 16 residues. Per the germline V gene, CDR1 is MNHNY and CDR2 is SVGAGI (reference sequence). CDR3 nucleotides: TGTGCCAGCAGTTACGGTGGGCTAGCGGGGCCAGATACGCAGTATTTT. It codes for CASSYGGLAGPDTQYF.